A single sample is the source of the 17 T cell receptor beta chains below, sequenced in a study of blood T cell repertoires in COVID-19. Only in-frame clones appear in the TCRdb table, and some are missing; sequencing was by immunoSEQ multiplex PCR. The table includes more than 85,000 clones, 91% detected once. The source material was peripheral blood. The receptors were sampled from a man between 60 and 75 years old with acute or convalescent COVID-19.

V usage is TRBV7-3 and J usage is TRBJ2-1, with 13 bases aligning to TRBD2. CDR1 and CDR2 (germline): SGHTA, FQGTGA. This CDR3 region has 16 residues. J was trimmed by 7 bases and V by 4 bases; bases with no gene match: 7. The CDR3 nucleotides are TGTGCCAGCAGCTCACTAGCGGGAGGGCCTCAAAATGAGCAGTTCTTC. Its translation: CASSSLAGGPQNEQFF. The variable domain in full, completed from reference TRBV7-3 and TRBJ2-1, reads GAGVSQTPSNKVTEKGKYVELRCDPISGHTALYWYRQSLGQGPEFLIYFQGTGAADDSGLPNDRFFAVRPEGSVSTLKIQRTERGDSAVYLCASSSLAGGPQNEQFFGPGTRLTVL.

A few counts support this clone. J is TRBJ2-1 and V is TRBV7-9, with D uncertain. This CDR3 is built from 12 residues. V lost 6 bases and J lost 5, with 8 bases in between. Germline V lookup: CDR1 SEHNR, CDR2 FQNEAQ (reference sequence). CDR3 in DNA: TGTGCCAGCAGTGGCCCAGACAATGAGCAGTTCTTC. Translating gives CASSGPDNEQFF.

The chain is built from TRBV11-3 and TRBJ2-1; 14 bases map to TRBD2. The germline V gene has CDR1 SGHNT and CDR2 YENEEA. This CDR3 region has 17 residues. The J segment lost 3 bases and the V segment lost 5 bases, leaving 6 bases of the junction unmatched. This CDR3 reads CASSPRLAGGGYNEQFF. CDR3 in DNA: TGTGCCAGCAGCCCCCGACTAGCGGGAGGGGGCTACAATGAGCAGTTCTTC.

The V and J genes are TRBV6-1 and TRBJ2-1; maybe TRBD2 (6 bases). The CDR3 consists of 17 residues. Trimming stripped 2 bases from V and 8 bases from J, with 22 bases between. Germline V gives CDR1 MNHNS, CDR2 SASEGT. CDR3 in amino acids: CASSEWVPPGVTDEQFF. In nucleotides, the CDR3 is TGTGCCAGCAGTGAATGGGTACCGCCGGGGGTCACAGATGAGCAGTTCTTC.

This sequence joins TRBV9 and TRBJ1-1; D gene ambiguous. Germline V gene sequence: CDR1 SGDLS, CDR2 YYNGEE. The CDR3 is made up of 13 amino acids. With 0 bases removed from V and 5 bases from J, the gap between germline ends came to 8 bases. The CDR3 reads CASSVETRTEAFF. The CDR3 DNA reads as TGTGCCAGCAGCGTAGAGACTCGGACTGAAGCTTTCTTT.

The CDR3 coding sequence is TGCGCCAGCAGTCAAGTCATAAGGGGACAGGGGGGCCAGCCCCAGCATTTT. It specifies CASSQVIRGQGGQPQHF. This chain uses TRBV23-1 with TRBJ1-5, with TRBD1 identical over 11 bases. TRBV23-1 is treated as an ORF (open reading frame) with a function not yet certain. CDR3 length: 17 amino acids. J lost 7 bases, V lost 2 bases, and 10 bases had no gene match.

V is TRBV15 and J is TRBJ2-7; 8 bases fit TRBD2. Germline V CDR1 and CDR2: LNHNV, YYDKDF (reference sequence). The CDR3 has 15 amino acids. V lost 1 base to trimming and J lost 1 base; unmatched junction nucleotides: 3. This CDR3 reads CATSRATSGSYEQYF. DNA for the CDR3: TGTGCCACCAGCAGAGCCACTAGCGGATCCTACGAGCAGTACTTC.

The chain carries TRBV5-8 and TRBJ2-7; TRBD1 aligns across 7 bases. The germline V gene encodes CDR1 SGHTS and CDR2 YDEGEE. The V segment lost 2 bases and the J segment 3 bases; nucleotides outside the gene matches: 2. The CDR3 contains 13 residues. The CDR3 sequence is CASSFSGGYEQYV. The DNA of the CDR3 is TGTGCCAGCAGCTTTTCAGGGGGCTACGAGCAGTACGTC.

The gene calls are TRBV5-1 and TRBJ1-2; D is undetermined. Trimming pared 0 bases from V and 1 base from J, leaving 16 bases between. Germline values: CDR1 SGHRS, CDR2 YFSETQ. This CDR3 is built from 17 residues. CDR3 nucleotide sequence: TGCGCCAGCAGCTTGGCCCCGGACGTCGGGATTAACTATGGCTACACCTTC. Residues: CASSLAPDVGINYGYTF.

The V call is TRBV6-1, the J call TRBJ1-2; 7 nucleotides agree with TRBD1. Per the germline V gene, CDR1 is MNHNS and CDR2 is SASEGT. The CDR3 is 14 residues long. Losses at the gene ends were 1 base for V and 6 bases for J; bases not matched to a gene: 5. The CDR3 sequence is CASSEGRGLNGYTF. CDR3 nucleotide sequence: TGTGCCAGCAGTGAAGGCAGGGGGTTGAATGGCTACACCTTC.

The CDR3 coding sequence is TGTGCCAGCTCACCAATATCCACCGGGGAGCTGTTTTTT. This encodes CASSPISTGELFF. The chain combines TRBV18 with TRBJ2-2; D not certain. Between the trimmed V and J ends, which lost 2 bases and 4 bases, there was a span of 5 bases. The germline gives CDR1 KGHSH, CDR2 LQKENI. The CDR3 is 13 residues long.

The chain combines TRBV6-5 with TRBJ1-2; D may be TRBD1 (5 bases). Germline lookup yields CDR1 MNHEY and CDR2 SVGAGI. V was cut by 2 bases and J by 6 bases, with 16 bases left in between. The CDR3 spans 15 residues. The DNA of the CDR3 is TGTGCCAGCAGTTACGGGCGGGGCGCTGGGCATGGCTACACCTTC. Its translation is CASSYGRGAGHGYTF.

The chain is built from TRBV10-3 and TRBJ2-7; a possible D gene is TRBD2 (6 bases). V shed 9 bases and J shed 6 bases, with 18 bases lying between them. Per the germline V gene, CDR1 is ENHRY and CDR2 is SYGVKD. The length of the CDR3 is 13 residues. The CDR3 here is CAIGRDFFSEQYF. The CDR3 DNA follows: TGTGCCATTGGTCGGGACTTTTTCTCCGAGCAGTACTTC.

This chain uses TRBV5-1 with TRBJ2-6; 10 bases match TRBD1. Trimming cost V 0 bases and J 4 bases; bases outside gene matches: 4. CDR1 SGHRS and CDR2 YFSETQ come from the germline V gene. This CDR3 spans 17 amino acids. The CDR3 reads CASSLGTGGGGANVLTF. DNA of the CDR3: TGCGCCAGCAGCTTGGGGACAGGGGGAGGGGGGGCCAACGTCCTGACTTTC.

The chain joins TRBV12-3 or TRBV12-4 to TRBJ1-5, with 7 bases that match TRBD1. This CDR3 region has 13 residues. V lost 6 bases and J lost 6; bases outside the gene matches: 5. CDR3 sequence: CASRGQPGQPQHF. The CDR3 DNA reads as TGTGCCAGCAGGGGACAGCCAGGTCAGCCCCAGCATTTT.

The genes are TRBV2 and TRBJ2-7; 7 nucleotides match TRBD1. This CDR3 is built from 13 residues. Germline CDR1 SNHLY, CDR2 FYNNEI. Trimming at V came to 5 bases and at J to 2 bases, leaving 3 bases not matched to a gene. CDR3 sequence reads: CASSLTGTYEQYF. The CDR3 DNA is TGTGCCAGCAGTTTGACAGGGACCTACGAGCAGTACTTC. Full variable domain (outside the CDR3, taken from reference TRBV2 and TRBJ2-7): EPEVTQTPSHQVTQMGQEVILRCVPISNHLYFYWYRQILGQKVEFLVSFYNNEISEKSEIFDDQFSVERPDGSNFTLKIRSTKLEDSAMYFCASSLTGTYEQYFGPGTRLTVT.

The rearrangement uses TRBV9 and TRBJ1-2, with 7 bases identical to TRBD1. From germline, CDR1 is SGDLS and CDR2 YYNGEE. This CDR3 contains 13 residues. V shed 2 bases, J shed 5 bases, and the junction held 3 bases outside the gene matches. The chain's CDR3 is CASSVSGGYGYTF. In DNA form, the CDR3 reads TGTGCCAGCAGCGTCTCAGGGGGGTATGGCTACACCTTC.